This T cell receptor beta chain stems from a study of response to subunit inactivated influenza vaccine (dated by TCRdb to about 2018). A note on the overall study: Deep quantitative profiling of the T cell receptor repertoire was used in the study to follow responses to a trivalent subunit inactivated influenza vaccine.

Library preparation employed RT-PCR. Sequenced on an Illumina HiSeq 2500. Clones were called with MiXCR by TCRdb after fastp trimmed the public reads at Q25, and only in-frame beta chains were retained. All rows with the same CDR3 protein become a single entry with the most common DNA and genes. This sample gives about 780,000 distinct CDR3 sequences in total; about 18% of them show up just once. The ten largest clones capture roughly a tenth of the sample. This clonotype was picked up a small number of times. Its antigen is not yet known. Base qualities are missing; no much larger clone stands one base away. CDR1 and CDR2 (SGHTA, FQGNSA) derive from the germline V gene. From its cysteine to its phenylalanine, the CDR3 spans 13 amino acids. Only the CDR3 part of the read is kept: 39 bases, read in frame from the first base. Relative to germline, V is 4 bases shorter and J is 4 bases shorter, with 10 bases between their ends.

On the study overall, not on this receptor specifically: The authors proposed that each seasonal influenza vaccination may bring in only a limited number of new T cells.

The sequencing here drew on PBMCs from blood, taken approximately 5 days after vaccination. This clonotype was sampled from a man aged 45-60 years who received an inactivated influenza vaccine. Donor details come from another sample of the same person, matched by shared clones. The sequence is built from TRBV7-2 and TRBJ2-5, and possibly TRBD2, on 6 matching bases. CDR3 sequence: CASSSRRGETQYF. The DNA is TGTGCCAGCAGCTCACGGAGGGGAGAGACCCAGTACTTC.